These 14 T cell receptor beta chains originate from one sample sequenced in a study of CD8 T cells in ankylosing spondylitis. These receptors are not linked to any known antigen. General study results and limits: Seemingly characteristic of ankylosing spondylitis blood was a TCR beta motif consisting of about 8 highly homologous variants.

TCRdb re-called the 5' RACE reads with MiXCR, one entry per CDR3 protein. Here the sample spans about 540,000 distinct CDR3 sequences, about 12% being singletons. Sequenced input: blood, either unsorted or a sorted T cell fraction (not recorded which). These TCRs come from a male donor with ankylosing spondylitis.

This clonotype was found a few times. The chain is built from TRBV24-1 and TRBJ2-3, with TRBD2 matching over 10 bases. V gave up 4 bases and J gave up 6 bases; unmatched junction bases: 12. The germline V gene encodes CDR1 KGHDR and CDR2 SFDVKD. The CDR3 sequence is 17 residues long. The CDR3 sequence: CATSEYSTSGITDTQYF. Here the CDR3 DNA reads TGTGCCACCAGTGAATATTCCACTAGCGGGATAACGGATACGCAGTATTTT.

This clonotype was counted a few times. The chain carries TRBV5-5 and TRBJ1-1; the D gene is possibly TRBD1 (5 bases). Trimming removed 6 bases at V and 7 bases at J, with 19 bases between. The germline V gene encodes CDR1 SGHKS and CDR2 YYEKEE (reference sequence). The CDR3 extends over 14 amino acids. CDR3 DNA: TGTGCCAGCACCTGGGGGAGCAACTCCAATGAAGCTTTCTTT. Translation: CASTWGSNSNEAFF.

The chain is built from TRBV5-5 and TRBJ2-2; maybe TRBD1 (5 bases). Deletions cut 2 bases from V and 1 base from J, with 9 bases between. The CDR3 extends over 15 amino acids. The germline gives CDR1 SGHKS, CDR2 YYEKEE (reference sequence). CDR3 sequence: CASSFTGENTGELFF. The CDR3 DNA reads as TGTGCCAGCAGCTTCACAGGAGAGAACACCGGGGAGCTGTTTTTT.

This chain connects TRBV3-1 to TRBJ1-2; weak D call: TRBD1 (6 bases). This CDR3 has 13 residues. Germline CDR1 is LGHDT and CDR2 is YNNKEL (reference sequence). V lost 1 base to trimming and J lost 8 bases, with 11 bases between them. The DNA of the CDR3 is TGTGCCAGCAGCCAAGGGGGGGGACAAGGCTACACCTTC. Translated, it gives CASSQGGGQGYTF.

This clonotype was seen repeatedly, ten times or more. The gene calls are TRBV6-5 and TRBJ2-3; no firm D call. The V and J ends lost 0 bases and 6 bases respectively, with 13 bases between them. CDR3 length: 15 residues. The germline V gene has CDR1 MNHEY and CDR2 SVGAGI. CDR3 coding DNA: TGTGCCAGCAGTTACTCGGTGGGCCGGCGGGATACGCAGTATTTT. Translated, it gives CASSYSVGRRDTQYF.

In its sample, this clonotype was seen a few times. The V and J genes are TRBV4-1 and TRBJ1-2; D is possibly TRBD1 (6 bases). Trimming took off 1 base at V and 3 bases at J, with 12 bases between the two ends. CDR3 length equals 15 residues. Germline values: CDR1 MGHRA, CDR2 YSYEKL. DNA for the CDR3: TGCGCCAGCAGCCAAGTGGGAAGGGGGGACTATGGCTACACCTTC. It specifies CASSQVGRGDYGYTF.

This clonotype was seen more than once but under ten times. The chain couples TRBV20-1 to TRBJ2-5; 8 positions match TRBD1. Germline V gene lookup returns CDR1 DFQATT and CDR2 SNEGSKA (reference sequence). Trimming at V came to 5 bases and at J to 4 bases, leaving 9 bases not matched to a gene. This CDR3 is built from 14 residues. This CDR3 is CSAGRQGLAETQYF. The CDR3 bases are TGCAGTGCTGGCCGACAGGGGTTGGCAGAGACCCAGTACTTC.

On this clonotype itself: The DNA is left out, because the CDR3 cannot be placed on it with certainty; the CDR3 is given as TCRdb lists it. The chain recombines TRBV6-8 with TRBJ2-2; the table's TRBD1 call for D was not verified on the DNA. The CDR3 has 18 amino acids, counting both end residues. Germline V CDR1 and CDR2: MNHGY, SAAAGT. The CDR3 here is CASSYPRGQARTPGSCFF.

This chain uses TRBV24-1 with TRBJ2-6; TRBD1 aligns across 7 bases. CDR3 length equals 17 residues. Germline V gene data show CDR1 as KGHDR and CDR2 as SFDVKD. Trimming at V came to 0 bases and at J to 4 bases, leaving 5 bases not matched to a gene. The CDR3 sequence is CATSDLPTGTGANVLTF. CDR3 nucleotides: TGTGCCACCAGTGATTTGCCGACAGGGACGGGGGCCAACGTCCTGACTTTC.

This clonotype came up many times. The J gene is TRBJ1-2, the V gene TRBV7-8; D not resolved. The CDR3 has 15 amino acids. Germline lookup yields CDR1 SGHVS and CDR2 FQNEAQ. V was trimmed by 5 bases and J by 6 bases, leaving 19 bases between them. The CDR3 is CASSRTLGLNNGYTF. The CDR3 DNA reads TGTGCCAGCAGCCGCACTTTGGGTCTAAATAATGGCTACACCTTC.

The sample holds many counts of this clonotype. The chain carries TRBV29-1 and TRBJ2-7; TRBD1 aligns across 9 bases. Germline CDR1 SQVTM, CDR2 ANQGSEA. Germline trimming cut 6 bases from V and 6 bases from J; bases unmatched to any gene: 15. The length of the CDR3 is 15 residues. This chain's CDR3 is CSVGPGQGMLSEQYF. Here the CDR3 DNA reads TGCAGCGTCGGCCCGGGACAGGGTATGCTCTCCGAGCAGTACTTC.

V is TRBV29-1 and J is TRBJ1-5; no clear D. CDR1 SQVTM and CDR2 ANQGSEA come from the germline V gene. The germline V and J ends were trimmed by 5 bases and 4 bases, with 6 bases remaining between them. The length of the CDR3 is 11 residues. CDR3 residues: CSVHGNQPQHF. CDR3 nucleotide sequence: TGCAGCGTTCACGGTAATCAGCCCCAGCATTTT.

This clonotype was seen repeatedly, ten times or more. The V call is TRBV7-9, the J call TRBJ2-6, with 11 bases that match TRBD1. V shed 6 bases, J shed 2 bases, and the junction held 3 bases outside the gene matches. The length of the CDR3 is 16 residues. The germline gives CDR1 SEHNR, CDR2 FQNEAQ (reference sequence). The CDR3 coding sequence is TGTGCCAGCAGTCGGGACAGGGGGACTGGGGCCAACGTCCTGACTTTC. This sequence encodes CASSRDRGTGANVLTF.

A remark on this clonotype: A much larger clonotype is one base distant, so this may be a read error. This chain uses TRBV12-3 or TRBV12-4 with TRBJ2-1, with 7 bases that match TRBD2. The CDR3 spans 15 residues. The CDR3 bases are TGTGCCTGCAGTTTCAGGCTAGCGGTAGGCAATGAGCAGTTCTTC. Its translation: CACSFRLAVGNEQFF.